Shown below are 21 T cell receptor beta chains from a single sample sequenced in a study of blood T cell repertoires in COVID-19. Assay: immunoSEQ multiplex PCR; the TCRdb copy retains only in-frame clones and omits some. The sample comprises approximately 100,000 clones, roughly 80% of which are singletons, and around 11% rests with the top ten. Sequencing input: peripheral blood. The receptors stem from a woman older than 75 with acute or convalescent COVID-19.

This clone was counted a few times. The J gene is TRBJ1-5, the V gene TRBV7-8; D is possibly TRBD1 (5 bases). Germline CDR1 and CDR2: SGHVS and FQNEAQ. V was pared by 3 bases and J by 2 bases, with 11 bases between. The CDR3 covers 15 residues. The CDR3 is CASSLRGGGNQPQHF. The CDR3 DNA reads TGTGCCAGCAGCTTGAGGGGAGGGGGCAATCAGCCCCAGCATTTT.

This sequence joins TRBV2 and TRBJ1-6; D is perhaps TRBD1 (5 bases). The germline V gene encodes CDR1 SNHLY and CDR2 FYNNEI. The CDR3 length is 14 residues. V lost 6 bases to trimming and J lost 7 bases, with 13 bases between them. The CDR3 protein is CASSSDGGNSPLHF. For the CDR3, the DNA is TGTGCCAGCAGCTCCGACGGGGGGAATTCACCCCTCCACTTT.

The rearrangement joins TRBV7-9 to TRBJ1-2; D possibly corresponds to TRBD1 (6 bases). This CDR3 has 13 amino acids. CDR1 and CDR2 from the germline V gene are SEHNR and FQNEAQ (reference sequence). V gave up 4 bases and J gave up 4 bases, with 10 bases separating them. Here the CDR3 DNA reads TGTGCCAGCAGCTACGAGGGGGTCTATGGCTACACCTTC. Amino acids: CASSYEGVYGYTF.

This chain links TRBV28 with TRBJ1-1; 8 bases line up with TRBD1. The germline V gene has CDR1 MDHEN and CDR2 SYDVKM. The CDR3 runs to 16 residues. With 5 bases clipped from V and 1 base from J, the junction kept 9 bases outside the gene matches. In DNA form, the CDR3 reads TGTGCCAGCAGTAAAAGACAGGGGCTTACGAACACTGAAGCTTTCTTT. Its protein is CASSKRQGLTNTEAFF.

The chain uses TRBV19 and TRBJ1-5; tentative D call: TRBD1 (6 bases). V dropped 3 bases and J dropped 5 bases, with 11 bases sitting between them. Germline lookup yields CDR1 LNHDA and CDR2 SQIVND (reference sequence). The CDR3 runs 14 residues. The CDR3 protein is CASSISSGDQPQHF. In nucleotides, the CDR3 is TGTGCCAGTAGTATCTCGTCAGGGGATCAGCCCCAGCATTTT.

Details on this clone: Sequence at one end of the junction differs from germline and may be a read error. Written as DNA, the CDR3 is TGTGCCAGTAGTATCCTACCCCCCAAAGGAGATCATTTT. This encodes CASSILPPKGDHF. This chain links TRBV19 with TRBJ1-1; D unclear. The CDR3 totals 13 residues. Germline-derived CDR1 and CDR2 are LNHDA and SQIVND (reference sequence).

For the CDR3, the DNA is TGTGCCAGCTCTCCCTATAGCACAGATACGCAGTATTTT. This translates into CASSPYSTDTQYF. This chain joins TRBV6-6 and TRBJ2-3, with D hard to call. This CDR3 is built from 13 residues. V lost 8 bases, J lost 0 bases, and 9 bases lay in between. Germline-derived CDR1 and CDR2 are MNHNY and SVGAGI (reference sequence).

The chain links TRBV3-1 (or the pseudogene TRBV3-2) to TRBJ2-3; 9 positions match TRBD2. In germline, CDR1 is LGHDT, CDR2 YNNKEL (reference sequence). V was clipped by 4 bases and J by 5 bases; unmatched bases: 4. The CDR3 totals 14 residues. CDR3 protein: CASSRSGGGDTQYF. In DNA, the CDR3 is TGTGCCAGCAGCCGTAGCGGGGGTGGAGATACGCAGTATTTT.

The CDR3 sequence: CASSLDPGAGYTF. The DNA for the CDR3 is TGTGCCAGCAGCTTAGACCCTGGGGCTGGCTACACCTTC. The chain combines TRBV7-6 with TRBJ1-2, with D maybe TRBD1 (5 bases). The CDR3 consists of 13 residues. The germline CDR1 and CDR2 sequences are SGHVS and FNYEAQ. V lost 1 base, J lost 7 bases, and 10 bases lay in between.

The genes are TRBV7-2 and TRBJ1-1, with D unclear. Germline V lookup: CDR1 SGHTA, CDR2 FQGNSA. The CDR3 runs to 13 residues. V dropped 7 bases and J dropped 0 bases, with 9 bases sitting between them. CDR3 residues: CASTKTVNTEAFF. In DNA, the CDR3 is TGTGCCAGCACCAAGACTGTGAACACTGAAGCTTTCTTT.

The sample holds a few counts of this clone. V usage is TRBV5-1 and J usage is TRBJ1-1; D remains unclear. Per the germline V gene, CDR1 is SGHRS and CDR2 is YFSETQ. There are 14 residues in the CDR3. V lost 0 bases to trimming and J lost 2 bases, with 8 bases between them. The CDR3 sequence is CASSLAGSNTEAFF. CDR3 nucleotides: TGCGCCAGCAGCTTGGCCGGGAGTAACACTGAAGCTTTCTTT.

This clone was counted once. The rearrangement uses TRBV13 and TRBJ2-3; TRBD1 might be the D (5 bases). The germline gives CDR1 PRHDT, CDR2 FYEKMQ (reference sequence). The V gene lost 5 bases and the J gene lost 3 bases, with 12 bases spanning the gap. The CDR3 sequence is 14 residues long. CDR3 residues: CASSRLQGTDTQYF. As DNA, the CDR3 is TGTGCCAGCAGCCGATTGCAGGGTACAGATACGCAGTATTTT.

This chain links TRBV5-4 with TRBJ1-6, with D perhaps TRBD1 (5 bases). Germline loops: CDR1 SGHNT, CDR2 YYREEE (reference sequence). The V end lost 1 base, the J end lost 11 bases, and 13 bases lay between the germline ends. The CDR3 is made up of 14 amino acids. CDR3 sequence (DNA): TGTGCCAGCAGCTTGTGGGGTAGGGGTCCACCCCTCCACTTT. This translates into CASSLWGRGPPLHF.

In DNA form, the CDR3 reads TGTGCCAGTAGTAGACAGGGTTCTGCGGGCAATCAGCCCCAGCATTTT. Protein product: CASSRQGSAGNQPQHF. The chain recombines TRBV19 with TRBJ1-5; 7 bases agree with TRBD1. The V gene end was trimmed by 4 bases and the J gene end by 2 bases; junction bases not matched to a gene: 8. The germline V gene has CDR1 LNHDA and CDR2 SQIVND (reference sequence). This CDR3 region has 16 residues.

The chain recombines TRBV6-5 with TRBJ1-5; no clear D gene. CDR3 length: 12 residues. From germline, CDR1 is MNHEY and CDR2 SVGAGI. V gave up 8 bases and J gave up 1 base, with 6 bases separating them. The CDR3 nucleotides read TGTGCCAGCGGCATCAGCAATCAGCCCCAGCATTTT. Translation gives CASGISNQPQHF.

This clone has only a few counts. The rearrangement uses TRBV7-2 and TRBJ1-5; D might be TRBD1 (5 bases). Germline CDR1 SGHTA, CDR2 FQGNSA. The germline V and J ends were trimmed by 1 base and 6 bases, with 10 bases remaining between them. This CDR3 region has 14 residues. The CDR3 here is CASSLDGGSQPQHF. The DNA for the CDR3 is TGTGCCAGCAGCTTAGACGGGGGGTCTCAGCCCCAGCATTTT.

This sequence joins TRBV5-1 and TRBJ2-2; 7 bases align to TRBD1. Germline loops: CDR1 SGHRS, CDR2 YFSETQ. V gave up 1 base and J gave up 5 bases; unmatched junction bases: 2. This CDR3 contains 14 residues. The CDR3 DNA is TGCGCCAGCAGCTTGAGGGGGCCAACCGGGGAGCTGTTTTTT. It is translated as CASSLRGPTGELFF. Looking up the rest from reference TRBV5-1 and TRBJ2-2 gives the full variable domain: KAGVTQTPRYLIKTRGQQVTLSCSPISGHRSVSWYQQTPGQGLQFLFEYFSETQRNKGNFPGRFSGRQFSNSRSEMNVSTLELGDSALYLCASSLRGPTGELFFGEGSRLTVL.

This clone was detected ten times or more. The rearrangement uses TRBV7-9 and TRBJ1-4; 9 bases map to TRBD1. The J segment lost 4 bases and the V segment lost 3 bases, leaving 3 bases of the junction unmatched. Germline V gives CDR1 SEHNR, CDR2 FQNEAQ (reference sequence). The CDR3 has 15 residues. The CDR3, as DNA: TGTGCCAGCAGCTTTGGGGGACAGGGTAATGAAAAACTGTTTTTT. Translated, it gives CASSFGGQGNEKLFF.

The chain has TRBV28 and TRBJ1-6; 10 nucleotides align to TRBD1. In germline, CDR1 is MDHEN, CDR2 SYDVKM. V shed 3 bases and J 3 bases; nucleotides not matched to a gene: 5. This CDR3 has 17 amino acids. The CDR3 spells CASSLSGTGVYNSPLHF. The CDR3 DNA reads TGTGCCAGCAGTTTGTCCGGGACAGGGGTCTATAATTCACCCCTCCACTTT.

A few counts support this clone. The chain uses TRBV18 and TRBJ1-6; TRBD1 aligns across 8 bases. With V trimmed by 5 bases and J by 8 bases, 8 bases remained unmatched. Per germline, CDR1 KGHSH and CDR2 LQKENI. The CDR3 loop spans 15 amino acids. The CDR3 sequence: CASSSWTGKDSPLHF. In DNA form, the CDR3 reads TGTGCCAGCTCATCCTGGACAGGGAAAGATTCACCCCTCCACTTT.

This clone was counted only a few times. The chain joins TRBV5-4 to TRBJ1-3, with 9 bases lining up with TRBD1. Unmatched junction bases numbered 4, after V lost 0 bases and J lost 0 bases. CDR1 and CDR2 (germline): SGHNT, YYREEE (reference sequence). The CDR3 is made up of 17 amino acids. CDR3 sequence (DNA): TGTGCCAGCAGCTTGGGAGGACAGGGGCGCTCTGGAAACACCATATATTTT. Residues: CASSLGGQGRSGNTIYF.